This note documents a single T cell receptor (beta chain) sequence. Original methodology: By means of reference gene primer amplification, nucleated cell counts were estimated. Generated by immunoSEQ multiplex PCR, the TCRdb table keeps only in-frame clones and is missing some. That table is the source of V, J and clone size, and D and trimming were worked out from the DNA. The data contain 130,000 to 150,000 clones, 85% to 90% of them seen just once; the ten biggest clones take up about 2.1%. The data were taken from a study of blood T cell repertoires in COVID-19. Overall study: Sites across the United States, Italy and Spain contributed samples from acute and convalescent COVID-19. Nucleic acid was either cDNA or gDNA, and it came from T cells, B-cell-depleted T cells, or PBMCs.

The V gene's germline CDR1 is LNHDA and CDR2 SQIVND (reference sequence). The CDR3 has 13 residues. Trimming stripped 4 bases from V and 2 bases from J, with 9 bases between. This chain connects TRBV19 to TRBJ2-7; the D gene is possibly TRBD1 (6 bases). The sequencing sample was made of peripheral blood. The sequence derives from a human donor in a cohort sampled during active COVID-19. In DNA form, the CDR3 reads TGTGCCAGTAGTACAGGGGTAACCTACGAGCAGTACTTC. This sequence encodes CASSTGVTYEQYF.